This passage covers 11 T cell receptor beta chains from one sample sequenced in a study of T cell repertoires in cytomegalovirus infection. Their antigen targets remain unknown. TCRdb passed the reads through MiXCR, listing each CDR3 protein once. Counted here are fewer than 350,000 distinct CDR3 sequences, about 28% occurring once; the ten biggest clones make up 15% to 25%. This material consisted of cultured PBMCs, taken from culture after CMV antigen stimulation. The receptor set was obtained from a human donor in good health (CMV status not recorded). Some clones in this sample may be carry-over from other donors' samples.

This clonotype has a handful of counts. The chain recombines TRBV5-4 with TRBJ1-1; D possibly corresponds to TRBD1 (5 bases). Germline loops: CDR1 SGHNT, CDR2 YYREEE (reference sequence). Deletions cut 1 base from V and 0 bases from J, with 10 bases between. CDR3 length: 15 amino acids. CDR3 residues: CASSLYDRMNTEAFF. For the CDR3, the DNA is TGTGCCAGCAGCTTGTATGACAGAATGAACACTGAAGCTTTCTTT.

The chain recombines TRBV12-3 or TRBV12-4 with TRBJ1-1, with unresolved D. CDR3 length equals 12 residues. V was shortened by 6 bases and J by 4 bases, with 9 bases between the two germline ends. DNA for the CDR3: TGTGCCAGCAGCCCCTTGTTCACTGAAGCTTTCTTT. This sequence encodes CASSPLFTEAFF.

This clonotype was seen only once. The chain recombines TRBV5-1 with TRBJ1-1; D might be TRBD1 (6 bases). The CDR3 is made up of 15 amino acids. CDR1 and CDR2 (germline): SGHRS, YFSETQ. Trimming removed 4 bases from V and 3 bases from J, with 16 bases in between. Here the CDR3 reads CASSHVRGPYTEAFF. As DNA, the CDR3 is TGCGCCAGCAGCCATGTTCGGGGGCCGTACACTGAAGCTTTCTTT.

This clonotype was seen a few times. CDR3 region: CASRDRDGGNQPQHF. The CDR3 region has the DNA TGTGCCAGCAGGGATCGGGACGGAGGAAATCAGCCCCAGCATTTT. This chain joins TRBV28 and TRBJ1-5, with D perhaps TRBD1 (5 bases). The CDR3 is 15 amino acids. Germline CDR1 is MDHEN and CDR2 is SYDVKM. V was clipped by 6 bases and J by 4 bases, with 16 bases between them.

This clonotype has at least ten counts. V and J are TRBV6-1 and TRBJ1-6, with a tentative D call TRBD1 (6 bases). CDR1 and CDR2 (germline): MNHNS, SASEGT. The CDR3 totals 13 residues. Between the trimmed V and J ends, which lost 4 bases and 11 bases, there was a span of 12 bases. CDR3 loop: CASSVQQGPPLHF. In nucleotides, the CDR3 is TGTGCCAGCAGTGTCCAACAGGGACCACCCCTCCACTTT.

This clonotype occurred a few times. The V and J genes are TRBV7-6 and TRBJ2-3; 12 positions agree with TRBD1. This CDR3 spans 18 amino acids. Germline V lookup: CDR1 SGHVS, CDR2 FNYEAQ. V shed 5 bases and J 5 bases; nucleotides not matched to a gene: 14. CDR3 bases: TGTGCCAGCAGCCCCCTTTTCAGGGGACAGGGGGCAAGAGATACGCAGTATTTT. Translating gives CASSPLFRGQGARDTQYF.

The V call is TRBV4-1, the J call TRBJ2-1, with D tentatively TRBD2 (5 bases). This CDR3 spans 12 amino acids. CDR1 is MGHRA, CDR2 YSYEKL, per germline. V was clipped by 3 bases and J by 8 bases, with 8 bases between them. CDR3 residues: CASSHLRDEQFF. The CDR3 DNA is TGCGCCAGCAGCCACTTGCGGGATGAGCAGTTCTTC.

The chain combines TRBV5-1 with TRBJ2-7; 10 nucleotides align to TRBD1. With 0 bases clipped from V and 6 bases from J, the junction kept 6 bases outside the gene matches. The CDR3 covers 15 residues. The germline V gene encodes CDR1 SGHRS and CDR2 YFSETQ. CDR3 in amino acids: CASSLDGTGVGEQYF. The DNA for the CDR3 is TGCGCCAGCAGCTTGGACGGGACAGGGGTTGGCGAGCAGTACTTC.

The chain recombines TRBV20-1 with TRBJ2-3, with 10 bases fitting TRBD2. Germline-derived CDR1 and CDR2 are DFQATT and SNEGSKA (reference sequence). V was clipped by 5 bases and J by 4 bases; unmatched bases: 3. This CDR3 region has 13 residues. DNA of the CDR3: TGCAGTGCTCGAACTAGCGGGGCAGATACGCAGTATTTT. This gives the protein CSARTSGADTQYF.

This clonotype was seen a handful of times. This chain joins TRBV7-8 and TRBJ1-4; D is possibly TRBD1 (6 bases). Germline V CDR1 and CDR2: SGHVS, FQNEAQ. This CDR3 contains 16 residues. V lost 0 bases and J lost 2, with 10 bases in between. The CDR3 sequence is CASSLAARGTNEKLFF. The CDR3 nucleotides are TGTGCCAGCAGCTTAGCTGCCAGGGGTACTAATGAAAAACTGTTTTTT.

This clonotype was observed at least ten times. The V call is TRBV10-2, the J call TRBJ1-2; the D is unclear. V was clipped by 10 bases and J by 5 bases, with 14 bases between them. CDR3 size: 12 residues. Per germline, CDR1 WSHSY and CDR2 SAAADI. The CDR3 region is CATLKDSYGYTF. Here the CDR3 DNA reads TGCGCCACCCTAAAAGATAGTTATGGCTACACCTTC.